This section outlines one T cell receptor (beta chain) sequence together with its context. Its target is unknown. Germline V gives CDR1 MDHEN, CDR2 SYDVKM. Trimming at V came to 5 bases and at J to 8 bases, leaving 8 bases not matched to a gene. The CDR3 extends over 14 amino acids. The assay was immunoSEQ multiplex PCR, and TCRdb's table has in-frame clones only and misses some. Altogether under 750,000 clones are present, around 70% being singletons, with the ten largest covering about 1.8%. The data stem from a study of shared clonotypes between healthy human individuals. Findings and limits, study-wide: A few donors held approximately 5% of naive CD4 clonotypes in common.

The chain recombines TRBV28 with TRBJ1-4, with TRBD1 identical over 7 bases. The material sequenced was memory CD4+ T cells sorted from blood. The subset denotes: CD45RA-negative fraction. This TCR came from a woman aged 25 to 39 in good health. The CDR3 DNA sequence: TGTGCCAGCAGTACGGGACAGATCCAAGAAAAACTGTTTTTT. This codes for CASSTGQIQEKLFF. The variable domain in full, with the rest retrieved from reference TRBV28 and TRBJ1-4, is DVKVTQSSRYLVKRTGEKVFLECVQDMDHENMFWYRQDPGLGLRLIYFSYDVKMKEKGDIPEGYSVSREKKERFSLILESASTNQTSMYLCASSTGQIQEKLFFGSGTQLSVL.